Sequencing of this T cell receptor (beta chain) was carried out in a study of OX40 agonist ivuxolimab in advanced cancers. Study-level background: Dose-escalation subjects each had hepatocellular carcinoma, melanoma, renal cell or head and neck cancer. Two cutaneous melanoma patients and one hepatocellular carcinoma patient, three in all, had partial responses.

Germline-derived CDR1 and CDR2 are MNHEY and SMNVEV (reference sequence). Trimming took off 6 bases at V and 0 bases at J, with 27 bases between the two ends. The CDR3 sequence is 21 residues long. For this clone: The antigen is not known.

Assay: immunoSEQ multiplex PCR; the TCRdb copy retains only in-frame clones and omits some. The sample lists about 18,000 clones, over 70% seen once, with roughly 16% in the top ten. Researchers took blood at baseline, on cycle 4 day 1, and on cycle 7 day 1. Points from the study as a whole: At doses 0.1 to 3.0 mg/kg, CD4+ and CD8+ clones expanded.

The sample here was CD4+ or CD8+ T cells sorted from blood, taken in a trial of the OX40 agonist ivuxolimab. The receptor comes from an adult with an advanced solid tumor such as melanoma, head and neck, liver or kidney cancer. The V gene is TRBV27, the J gene TRBJ2-6; D gene uncertain. As DNA, the CDR3 is TGTGCCAGCAGCCCGCTAGTTGGCCTTAATTGGAAGGCCTCTGGGGCCAACGTCCTGACTTTC. This codes for CASSPLVGLNWKASGANVLTF.